The present TCR beta chain was sequenced within a study of cytomegalovirus exposure and HLA in healthy donors. Use of 60 Vbeta and 13 Jbeta primers characterized the PCR. Profiled with immunoSEQ multiplex PCR; TCRdb holds only in-frame clones, not every one. Seen here are around 97,000 clones, roughly 76% observed once, and the top ten hold less than 4.5%. Between the trimmed V and J ends, which lost 3 bases and 5 bases, there was a span of 13 bases. Germline values: CDR1 MGHDK, CDR2 SYGVNS. This CDR3 is 14 amino acids long. V gene TRBV25-1 combines with J gene TRBJ2-5, with D possibly TRBD1 on 6 matching bases. Sequencing was performed on PBMCs. This TCR was recovered from a middle-aged man in good health and CMV-seronegative. CDR3 residues: CASSEAGAPETQYF. The CDR3 bases are TGTGCCAGCAGTGAGGCAGGGGCACCTGAGACCCAGTACTTC. The variable domain in full, with the rest retrieved from reference TRBV25-1 and TRBJ2-5, is EADIYQTPRYLVIGTGKKITLECSQTMGHDKMYWYQQDPGMELHLIHYSYGVNSTEKGDLSSESTVSRIRTEHFPLTLESARPSHTSQYLCASSEAGAPETQYFGPGTRLLVL.